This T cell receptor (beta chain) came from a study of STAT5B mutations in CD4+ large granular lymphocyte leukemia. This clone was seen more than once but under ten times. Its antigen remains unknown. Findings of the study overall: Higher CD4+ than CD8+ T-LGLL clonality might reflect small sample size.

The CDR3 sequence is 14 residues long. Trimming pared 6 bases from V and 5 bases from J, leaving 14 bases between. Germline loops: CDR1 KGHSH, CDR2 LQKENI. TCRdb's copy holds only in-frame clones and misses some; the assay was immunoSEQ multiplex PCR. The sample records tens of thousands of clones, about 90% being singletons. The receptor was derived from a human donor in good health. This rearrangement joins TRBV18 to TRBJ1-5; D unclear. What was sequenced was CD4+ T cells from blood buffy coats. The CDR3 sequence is CASSYGPVDQPQHF. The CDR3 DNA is TGTGCCAGCTCCTACGGCCCGGTAGATCAGCCCCAGCATTTT.